These 14 T cell receptor beta chains came from one sample sequenced in a study of T cell clonality in common variable immunodeficiency. Sequencing was performed with immunoSEQ multiplex PCR; in TCRdb, only in-frame clones are kept and a portion is missing. The sample has under 45,000 clones, none seen only once; the top ten hold about 1.3%. Sequencing was done on a sample of peripheral blood mononuclear cells. The receptors originated from a person aged 18 to 70 in good health.

This clone was seen repeatedly, ten times or more. The CDR3: CASSPSGSINYGYTF. The part of the CDR3 DNA that was read is TGTGCCAGCAGTCCCTCGGGGAGTATTAACTATGGC. The chain employs TRBV28 and TRBJ1-2; D gene ambiguous. Sequencing ends 3 residues short of the CDR3 end; the germline J gene provides the rest. The CDR3 totals 15 residues. In germline, CDR1 is MDHEN, CDR2 SYDVKM. V was trimmed by 5 bases and J by 1 base, leaving 14 bases between them.

Notes on this clone: From the germline J gene comes the end of the CDR3, since the read stops 3 residues before it. The genes are TRBV2 and TRBJ1-6; TRBD1 matches 8 bases. This CDR3 spans 18 amino acids. CDR1 SNHLY and CDR2 FYNNEI come from the germline V gene. The ends lost 5 bases at V and 3 bases at J; junction bases unmatched: 12. The DNA read from the CDR3 is TGTGCCAGCAGTTTTCGACCAGGGGGCACGGACTATAATTCACCC. Translating gives CASSFRPGGTDYNSP. In full, the CDR3 reads CASSFRPGGTDYNSPLHF.

About this clone itself: The DNA ends 3 residues before the CDR3 does, and the rest of the CDR3 is filled in from the germline J gene. The rearrangement links TRBV20-1 to TRBJ2-3; weak D call: TRBD2 (7 bases). This CDR3 spans 15 amino acids. Per germline, CDR1 DFQATT and CDR2 SNEGSKA (reference sequence). CDR3 amino acids: CSATKSGGPGETQYF. The part of the CDR3 DNA that was read is TGCAGTGCTACCAAGTCGGGGGGCCCGGGTGAGACG.

This clone was observed a handful of times. A clone one base away is much larger, so this may be a read error. The CDR3 extends 3 residues past the end of the read, so its final part is completed from the germline J gene. The chain uses TRBV6-1 and TRBJ1-4; TRBD1 matches at 9 bases. Germline-derived CDR1 and CDR2 are MNHNS and SASEGT. The CDR3 extends over 16 amino acids. This CDR3 reads CASSELGQGEASPLFF. The CDR3 bases that were read are TGTGCCAGCAGTGAACTGGGACAGGGAGAGGCTTCACCA.

Ten or more counts support this clone. The read stops 3 residues short of the end of the CDR3; the missing end is completed from the germline J gene. The sample has other DNA sequences that encode this CDR3 too. The chain recombines TRBV7-2 with TRBJ1-1; 7 positions match TRBD1. This CDR3 has 15 residues. V trimming: 1 base; J trimming: 4 bases; junction bases outside the gene matches: 6. Germline V gives CDR1 SGHTA, CDR2 FQGNSA. CDR3 protein: CASSLVLQGPTEAFF. The CDR3 bases that were read are TGTGCCAGCAGCTTAGTTTTACAGGGGCCCACTGAA.

This clone was recorded many times. The sequence runs out 3 residues before the end of the CDR3; the remainder is reconstructed from the germline J gene. J is TRBJ1-4 and V is TRBV11-2, with 8 positions matching TRBD1. The ends lost 1 base at V and 5 bases at J; junction bases unmatched: 0. CDR3 length equals 14 residues. Germline CDR1 is SGHAT and CDR2 is FQNNGV. The CDR3 region is CASSLAGGNEKLFF. CDR3 DNA, as far as it was read: TGTGCCAGCAGCTTAGCAGGGGGCAATGAAAAA.

In the case of this clone: The read gets to within 3 residues of the CDR3 end, and the germline J gene fills in the rest. This sequence joins TRBV19 and TRBJ2-7; 7 bases fit TRBD1. Germline V gene lookup returns CDR1 LNHDA and CDR2 SQIVND (reference sequence). V gave up 9 bases and J gave up 3 bases; unmatched junction bases: 8. The CDR3 runs to 13 residues. The CDR3 bases that were read are TGTGCCAGCGCCCGGGACAGAGGCTACGAG. Its protein product is CASARDRGYE. The CDR3 as a whole reads CASARDRGYEQYF.

This clone was counted between two and nine times. The DNA ends 3 residues before the CDR3 does, and the rest of the CDR3 is filled in from the germline J gene. The V gene is TRBV6-1, the J gene TRBJ1-5; no firm D call. The CDR3 is made up of 14 amino acids. The germline CDR1 and CDR2 sequences are MNHNS and SASEGT. V was pared by 0 bases and J by 7 bases, with 10 bases between. The CDR3 here is CASSEAFSGQPQHF. The DNA read from the CDR3 is TGTGCCAGCAGTGAAGCTTTCTCCGGGCAGCCC.

The table lists this clone with many counts. The observed sequence ends 3 residues before the CDR3 terminus, with the missing tail filled in from the germline J gene. V and J are TRBV4-2 and TRBJ2-4; D is possibly TRBD2 (6 bases). CDR1 and CDR2 from the germline V gene are LGHNA and YNFKEQ. The CDR3 length is 16 residues. With 3 bases removed from V and 0 bases from J, the gap between germline ends came to 12 bases. CDR3 loop: CASSHGGARAKNIQYF. CDR3 DNA, as far as it was read: TGTGCCAGCAGCCATGGAGGGGCACGAGCCAAAAACATT.

A few counts support this clone. Incomplete CDR3 DNA: TGTGCCAGCTCACCCGGTTCCGAG. Its protein is CASSPGSE. The CDR3, in full, reads CASSPGSEQYF. The chain combines TRBV18 with TRBJ2-7; D is uncertain. The read halts 3 residues ahead of the CDR3 end, with the missing end drawn from the germline J gene. V was cut by 3 bases and J by 6 bases, with 6 bases left in between. The CDR3 has 11 amino acids. Per the germline V gene, CDR1 is KGHSH and CDR2 is LQKENI. Supplemented by reference TRBV18 and TRBJ2-7, the full variable domain reads NAGVMQNPRHLVRRRGQEARLRCSPMKGHSHVYWYRQLPEEGLKFMVYLQKENIIDESGMPKERFSAEFPKEGPSILRIQQVVRGDSAAYFCASSPGSEQYFGPGTRLTVT.

This clone occurred many times. The missing CDR3 end, 3 residues past where the read stops, is filled in from the germline J gene. V and J are TRBV28 and TRBJ2-2, with 7 positions matching TRBD2. The germline V gene has CDR1 MDHEN and CDR2 SYDVKM. This CDR3 has 15 residues. The trim removed 3 bases at V and 0 bases at J, leaving 1 base unmatched. The CDR3 is CASSLGGANTGELFF. Incomplete CDR3 DNA: TGTGCCAGCAGTTTGGGGGGGGCGAACACCGGGGAG.

Ten or more counts support this clone. The read falls 3 residues short of the CDR3 end, and the missing part is taken from the germline J gene. V usage is TRBV5-6 and J usage is TRBJ2-7; D uncertain. Germline V CDR1 and CDR2: SGHDT, YYEEEE. V was clipped by 0 bases and J by 1 base, with 8 bases between them. The CDR3 sequence is 14 residues long. The covered CDR3 bases are TGTGCCAGCAGCTTGGACGTCGGGTCCTACGAG. Its translation: CASSLDVGSYE. The CDR3 in its entirety is CASSLDVGSYEQYF.

This clone has at least ten counts. The read terminates 3 residues ahead of where the CDR3 ends, so the germline J gene completes it. The chain links TRBV7-3 to TRBJ2-3, with 8 bases matching TRBD2. Germline CDR1 reads SGHTA; CDR2 reads FQGTGA. The V and J ends lost 2 bases and 6 bases, in that order; junction bases with no gene match: 1. The CDR3 has 13 residues. The sequenced part of the CDR3 DNA is TGTGCCAGCAGCTTACGGGAGGGGGATACG. It specifies CASSLREGDT. The complete CDR3 reads CASSLREGDTQYF.

This clone was detected ten times or more. The CDR3 sequence: CASSGASGRVDTQYF. The part of the CDR3 DNA that was read is TGTGCCAGCAGTGGGGCTAGCGGGAGGGTGGATACG. The chain uses TRBV6-1 and TRBJ2-3, with 12 bases identical to TRBD2. Read sequence stops 3 residues before the CDR3 end, and the germline J gene provides the missing end. V trimming: 4 bases; J trimming: 6 bases; junction bases outside the gene matches: 5. CDR1 and CDR2 from the germline V gene are MNHNS and SASEGT. This CDR3 is 15 amino acids long.